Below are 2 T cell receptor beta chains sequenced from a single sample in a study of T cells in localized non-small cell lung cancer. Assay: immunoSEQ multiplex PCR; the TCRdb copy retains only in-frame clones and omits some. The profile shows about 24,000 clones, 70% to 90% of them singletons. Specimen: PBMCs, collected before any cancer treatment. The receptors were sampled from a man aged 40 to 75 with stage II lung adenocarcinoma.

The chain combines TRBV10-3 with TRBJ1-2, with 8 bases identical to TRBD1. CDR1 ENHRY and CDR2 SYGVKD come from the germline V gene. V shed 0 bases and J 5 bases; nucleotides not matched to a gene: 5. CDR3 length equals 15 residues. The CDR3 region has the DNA TGTGCCATCAGTGAGTCGGGCCAGGGGGCATATGGCTACACCTTC. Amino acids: CAISESGQGAYGYTF.

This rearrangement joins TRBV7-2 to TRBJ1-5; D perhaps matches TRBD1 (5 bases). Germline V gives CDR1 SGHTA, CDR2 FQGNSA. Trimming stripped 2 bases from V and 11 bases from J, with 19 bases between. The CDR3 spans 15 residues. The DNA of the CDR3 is TGTGCCAGCAGCTTATTCCGGGGCGAGGCCCAGACCCAGCATTTT. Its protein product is CASSLFRGEAQTQHF.